This is a list of T cell receptor beta chains from one sample in a study of graft-versus-host responses after intestinal transplantation. Clones were sequenced by immunoSEQ multiplex PCR, and TCRdb holds only the in-frame ones, with some missing. The data contain about 97,000 clones, 75% to 95% of them singletons. The specimen comprised PBMCs, sampled around 68 weeks after intestinal transplant. These receptors were collected from a human patient who received an intestinal transplant, so some T cells may come from the graft donor. The CDR3 runs from the conserved cysteine through the conserved F or W.

v_gene | len | CDR3aa
TRBV5-4 | 14 | CASSLFGPFGEQYF
TRBV7-3 | 14 | CASSPGQGLEEQYF
TRBV7-8 | 13 | CASSGDRATEAFF
TRBV5-1 | 16 | CASSAPGQGSSYEQYF
TRBV6-5 | 15 | CASSYGTGAPYEQYF
TRBV4-1 | 14 | CASSQVGENTEAFF
TRBV4-1 | 16 | CASSHLIGTGDEKLFF
TRBV2 | 12 | CASSVVRVGYTF
TRBV19 | 12 | CASSMTGKGYTF
TRBV10-3 | 14 | CAIRITGGNTEAFF
TRBV11-2 | 14 | CASSSPRGRETQYF
TRBV6-1 | 12 | CASSERGSAYTF
TRBV2 | 13 | CASSGQGHYEQYF
TRBV9 | 15 | CASSVGAAIQETQYF
TRBV6-1 | 14 | CASTLLGSNQPQHF
TRBV6-6 | 16 | CASSTPYRVGPGELFF
TRBV20-1 | 11 | CSARRGPEAFF
TRBV7-3 | 15 | CASSLGGQTNYGYTF
TRBV7-9 | 14 | CASSLSSPNSPLHF
TRBV7-9 | 14 | CASSNRQGYTEAFF
TRBV13 | 11 | CASSLHSEQYF
TRBV4-1 | 17 | CASSQDVYQGALDGYTF
TRBV6-5 | 13 | CASSSDRSYEQYF
TRBV6-5 | 13 | CASSPPGAYEQYF
TRBV29-1 | 13 | CSVEGLGAGEQYF
TRBV6-6 | 11 | CASSYGEKLFF
TRBV27 | 15 | CASTPLGGVNYGYTF
TRBV12-5 | 17 | CASGLVQGGIVTGELFF
TRBV5-1 | 15 | CASSLADPTENEQFF
TRBV2 | 14 | CASSEWQPNTEAFF
TRBV15 | 14 | CATSRDKGTYEQYF
TRBV29-1 | 14 | CSVEGLRTYNEQFF
TRBV2 | 16 | CASSDDRGGAWETQYF
TRBV19 | 14 | CASRRIDSGNTIYF
TRBV18 | 16 | CASSPETDLEGYEQYF
TRBV10-3 | 16 | CAMSGQQGSSYNEQFF
TRBV4-2 | 14 | CASSHRDNNSPLHF
TRBV18 | 13 | CASSGGRNSPLHF
TRBV19 | 15 | CASSPRTEYNSPLHF
TRBV18 | 13 | CASSPPGGARYTF
TRBV5-1 | 15 | CASSLVATSYNEQFF
TRBV11-2 | 16 | CASIPGQGSTNTEAFF
TRBV4-1 | 15 | CASSQGSGQGFGYTF
TRBV6-6 | 15 | CASSPGTGEASPLHF
TRBV5-8 | 15 | CASSLIDSTTYEQYF
TRBV5-1 | 14 | CASRAETGRNTIYF
TRBV27 | 13 | CASGMGLNTEAFF
TRBV6-1 | 16 | CASSEADGGGSYEQYF
TRBV9 | 13 | CASSVEENSPLHF
TRBV6-5 | 13 | CASSNDGNTEAFF
TRBV2 | 16 | CASSDIGTSGGETQYF
TRBV18 | 15 | CASSPGGGSYNEQFF
TRBV29-1 | 16 | CSVGGEGTEANEKLFF
TRBV29-1 | 15 | CSVGPTHRVPYGYTF
TRBV19 | 16 | CASSIWRTGGNSPLHF
TRBV10-2 | 14 | CASSSGGQVYEQYF
TRBV6-6 | 13 | CASSSGGNQPQHF
TRBV7-2 | 14 | CASSFRGAADTQYF
TRBV6-6 | 12 | CASSSNGPEAFF
TRBV30 | 15 | CAWSVPQGIRQPQHF